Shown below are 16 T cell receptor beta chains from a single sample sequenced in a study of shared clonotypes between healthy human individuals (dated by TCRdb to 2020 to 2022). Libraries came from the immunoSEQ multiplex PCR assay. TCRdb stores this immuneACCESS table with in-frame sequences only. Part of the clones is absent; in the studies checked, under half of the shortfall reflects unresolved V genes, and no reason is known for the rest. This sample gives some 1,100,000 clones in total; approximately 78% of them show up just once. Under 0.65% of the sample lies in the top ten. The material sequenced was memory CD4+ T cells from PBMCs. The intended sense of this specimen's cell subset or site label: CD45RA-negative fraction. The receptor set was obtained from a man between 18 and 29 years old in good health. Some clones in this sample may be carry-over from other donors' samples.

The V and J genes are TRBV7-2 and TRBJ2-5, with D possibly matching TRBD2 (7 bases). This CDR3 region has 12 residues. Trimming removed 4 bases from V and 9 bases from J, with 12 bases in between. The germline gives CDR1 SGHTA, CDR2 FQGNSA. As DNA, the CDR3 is TGTGCCAGCAGCTATGGGGGGGGCGCCCAGTACTTC. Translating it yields CASSYGGGAQYF.

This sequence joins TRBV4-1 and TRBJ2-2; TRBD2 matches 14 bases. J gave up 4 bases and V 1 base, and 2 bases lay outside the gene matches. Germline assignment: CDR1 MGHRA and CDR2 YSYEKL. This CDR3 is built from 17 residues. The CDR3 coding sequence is TGCGCCAGCAGCCAAGGAGGGACTAGCGGGGGCACCGGGGAGCTGTTTTTT. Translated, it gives CASSQGGTSGGTGELFF.

CDR3 protein: CAGGRGDSGNTIYF. CDR3 DNA sequence: TGTGCCGGGGGGAGGGGCGACTCTGGAAACACCATATATTTT. The chain links TRBV30 to TRBJ1-3; D is possibly TRBD1 (5 bases). Trimming left V 8 bases short and J 0 bases short, with 14 bases between. The V gene's germline CDR1 is GTSNPN and CDR2 SVGIG (reference sequence). The CDR3 consists of 14 residues. Complete variable domain (other parts from reference TRBV30 and TRBJ1-3): SQTIHQWPATLVQPVGSPLSLECTVEGTSNPNLYWYRQAAGRGLQLLFYSVGIGQISSEVPQNLSASRPQDRQFILSSKKLLLSDSGFYLCAGGRGDSGNTIYFGEGSWLTVV.

The CDR3 reads CASSETQGYQPQHF. CDR3 sequence (DNA): TGTGCCAGCAGTGAAACACAGGGCTATCAGCCCCAGCATTTT. The V and J genes are TRBV2 and TRBJ1-5; a possible D gene is TRBD1 (6 bases). Germline lookup yields CDR1 SNHLY and CDR2 FYNNEI. The CDR3 is 14 amino acids. The V end was cut by 2 bases, the J end by 5 bases, with 10 bases between.

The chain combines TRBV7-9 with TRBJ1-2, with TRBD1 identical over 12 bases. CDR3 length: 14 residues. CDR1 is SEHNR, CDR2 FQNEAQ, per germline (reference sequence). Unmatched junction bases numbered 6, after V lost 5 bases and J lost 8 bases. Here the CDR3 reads CASSTGQGAGGYTF. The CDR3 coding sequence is TGTGCCAGCAGCACGGGACAGGGGGCAGGCGGCTACACCTTC.

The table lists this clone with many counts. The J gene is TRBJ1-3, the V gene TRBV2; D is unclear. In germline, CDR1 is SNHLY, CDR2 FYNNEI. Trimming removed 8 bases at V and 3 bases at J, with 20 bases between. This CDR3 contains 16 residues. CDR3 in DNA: TGTGCCAGCCACGGTCCTCGAGGCACCAGTGGAAACACCATATATTTT. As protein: CASHGPRGTSGNTIYF.

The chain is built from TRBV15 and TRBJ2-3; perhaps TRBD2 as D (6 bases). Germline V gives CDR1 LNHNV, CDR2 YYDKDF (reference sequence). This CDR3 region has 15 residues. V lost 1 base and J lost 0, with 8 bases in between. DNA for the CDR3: TGTGCCACCAGCAGAGGGCGGGGAAGCACAGATACGCAGTATTTT. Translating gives CATSRGRGSTDTQYF.

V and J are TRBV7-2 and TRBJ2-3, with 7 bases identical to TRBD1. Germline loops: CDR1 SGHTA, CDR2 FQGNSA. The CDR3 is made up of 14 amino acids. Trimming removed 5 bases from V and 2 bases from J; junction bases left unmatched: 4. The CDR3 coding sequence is TGTGCCAGCAGCATCGGGACAGCCACAGATACGCAGTATTTT. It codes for CASSIGTATDTQYF.

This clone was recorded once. This CDR3 is CASSSPDSGNTIYF. Written as DNA, the CDR3 is TGCGCCAGCAGCTCCCCAGACTCTGGAAACACCATATATTTT. The chain employs TRBV5-1 and TRBJ1-3, with no clear D. Germline CDR1 reads SGHRS; CDR2 reads YFSETQ. There are 14 residues in the CDR3. Trimming took off 3 bases at V and 0 bases at J, with 7 bases between the two ends.

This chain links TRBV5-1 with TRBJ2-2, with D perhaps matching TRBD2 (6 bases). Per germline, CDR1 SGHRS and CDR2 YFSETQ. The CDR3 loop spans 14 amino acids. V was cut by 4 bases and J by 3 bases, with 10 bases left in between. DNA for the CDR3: TGCGCCAGCAGCCCGGGAGTGGACACCGGGGAGCTGTTTTTT. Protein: CASSPGVDTGELFF.

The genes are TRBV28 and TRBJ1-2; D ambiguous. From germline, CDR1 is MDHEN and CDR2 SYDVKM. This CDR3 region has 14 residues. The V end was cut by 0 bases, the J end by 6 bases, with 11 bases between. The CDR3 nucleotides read TGTGCCAGCAGTTTATGGGAACTCCCCCATGGCTACACCTTC. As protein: CASSLWELPHGYTF.

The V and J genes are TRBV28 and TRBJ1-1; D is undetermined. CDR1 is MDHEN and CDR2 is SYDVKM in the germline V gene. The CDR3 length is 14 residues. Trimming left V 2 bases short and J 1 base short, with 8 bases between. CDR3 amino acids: CASSLQAPNTEAFF. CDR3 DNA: TGTGCCAGCAGTTTACAGGCCCCGAACACTGAAGCTTTCTTT.

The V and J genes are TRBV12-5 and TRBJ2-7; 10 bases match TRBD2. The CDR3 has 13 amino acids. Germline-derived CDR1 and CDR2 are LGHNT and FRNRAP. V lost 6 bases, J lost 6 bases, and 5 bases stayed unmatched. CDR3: CASGASGRPEQYF. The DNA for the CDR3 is TGTGCTAGTGGGGCTAGCGGGAGACCCGAGCAGTACTTC.

This CDR3 reads CSVDFGSGGMTDTQYF. The CDR3 region has the DNA TGCAGCGTTGATTTCGGGAGTGGGGGTATGACAGATACGCAGTATTTT. This chain joins TRBV29-1 and TRBJ2-3; TRBD2 is a possible D gene (6 bases). CDR1 and CDR2 (germline): SQVTM, ANQGSEA. V lost 3 bases, J lost 3 bases, and 19 bases lay in between. The length of the CDR3 is 16 residues.

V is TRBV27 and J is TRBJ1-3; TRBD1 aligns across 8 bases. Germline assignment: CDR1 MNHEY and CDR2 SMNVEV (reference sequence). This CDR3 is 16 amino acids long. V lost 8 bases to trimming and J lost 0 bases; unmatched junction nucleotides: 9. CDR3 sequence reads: CASQGVGQGSGNTIYF. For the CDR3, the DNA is TGTGCCAGCCAAGGGGTCGGACAGGGCTCTGGAAACACCATATATTTT.

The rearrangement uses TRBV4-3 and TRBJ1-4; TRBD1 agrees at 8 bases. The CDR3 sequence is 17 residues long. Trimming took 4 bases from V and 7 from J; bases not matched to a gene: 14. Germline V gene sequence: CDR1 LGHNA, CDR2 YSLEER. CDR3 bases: TGCGCCAGCAGCCTCCAGCGGCAGGACAGGGCTATTGAAAAACTGTTTTTT. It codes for CASSLQRQDRAIEKLFF.